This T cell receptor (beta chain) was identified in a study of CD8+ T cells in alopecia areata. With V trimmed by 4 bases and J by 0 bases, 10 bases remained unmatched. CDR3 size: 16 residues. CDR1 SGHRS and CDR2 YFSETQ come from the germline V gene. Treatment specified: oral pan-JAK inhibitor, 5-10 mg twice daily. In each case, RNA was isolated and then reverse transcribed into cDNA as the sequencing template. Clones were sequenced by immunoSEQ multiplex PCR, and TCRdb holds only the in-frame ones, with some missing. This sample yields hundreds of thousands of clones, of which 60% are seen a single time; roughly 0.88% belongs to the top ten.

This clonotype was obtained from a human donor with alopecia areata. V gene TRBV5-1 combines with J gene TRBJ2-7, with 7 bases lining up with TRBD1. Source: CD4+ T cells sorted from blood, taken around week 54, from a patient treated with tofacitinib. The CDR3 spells CASSLQNRGYSYEQYF. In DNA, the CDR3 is TGCGCCAGCAGCCTACAAAACAGGGGATACTCCTACGAGCAGTACTTC.